This is a list of T cell receptor beta chains from one sample in a study of cytotoxic CD8 clonotypes in ibrutinib-treated CLL. Sequencing was performed with immunoSEQ multiplex PCR; in TCRdb, only in-frame clones are kept and a portion is missing. This table holds some 130,000 clones, approximately 85% found once. This sample comprised PBMCs, obtained after 24 months of ibrutinib treatment. These receptors were collected from a human donor with chronic lymphocytic leukemia. CDR3s include the opening cysteine and the closing phenylalanine or tryptophan. The D gene is left open where the match is weak. Only some rows state a clone size, as once, few, many or a class for expanded clones.

J gene,D gene,V gene,clone size,CDR3 length,CDR3 DNA,CDR3 protein
TRBJ1-4,NA,TRBV5-1,NA,14,TGCGCCAGCAGTTCCGGGACGGGGAATGAAAAACTGTTTTTT,CASSSGTGNEKLFF
TRBJ1-2,NA,TRBV30,NA,10,TGTGCCTGGAAGGCGCATGGCTACACCTTC,CAWKAHGYTF
TRBJ2-1,NA,TRBV9,NA,16,TGTGCCAGCAGCCCTGGGGGGGCGGAGGTGAACAATGAGCAGTTCTTC,CASSPGGAEVNNEQFF
TRBJ2-1,NA,TRBV28,NA,11,TGTGCCAGCAGTTTGTCCTGGGGGCAGTTCTTC,CASSLSWGQFF
TRBJ2-7,TRBD1,TRBV5-3,NA,19,TGTGCCAGAAGTCATCTCCGAATTCAGGGGCCTTTTCAGGGGGACGAGCAGTACTTC,CARSHLRIQGPFQGDEQYF
TRBJ1-2,NA,TRBV6-6,NA,15,TGTGCCAGCAGTCATGGAGGGGCGGGTAGCGGTGGCTACACCTTC,CASSHGGAGSGGYTF
TRBJ1-4,TRBD1,TRBV6-1,NA,14,TGTGCCAGCAGCCCATTGGTACAGGGGCCAGAACTGTTTTTT,CASSPLVQGPELFF
TRBJ1-1,NA,TRBV29-1,once,14,TGCAGCGTCCGCGCTGCCACCGATGGATCTGAAGCTTTCTTT,CSVRAATDGSEAFF
TRBJ1-2,NA,TRBV6-1,once,12,TGTGCCAGCGGCACAGAACTCTATGGCTACACCTTC,CASGTELYGYTF
TRBJ2-7,NA,TRBV6-6,once,12,TGTGCCAGCAGTTACTCTTTATCCGAGCAGTACTTC,CASSYSLSEQYF
TRBJ2-2,TRBD2,TRBV7-9,NA,15,TGTGCCAGCAGCTCGGGACTAGCGGACACCGGGGAGCTGTTTTTT,CASSSGLADTGELFF
TRBJ2-7,NA,TRBV6-1,NA,14,TGTGCCAGCAGTTCTTTACAGCGGACCTACGAGCAGTACTTC,CASSSLQRTYEQYF
TRBJ2-7,TRBD1,TRBV9,NA,13,TGTGCCAGCAGCGTAGCGACAGGGGTCGAGCAGTACTTC,CASSVATGVEQYF
TRBJ1-1,NA,TRBV29-1,NA,13,TGCAGCGGGTGGAGGGCTCAGAACACTGAAGCTTTCTTT,CSGWRAQNTEAFF
TRBJ2-2,TRBD2,TRBV7-2,NA,14,TGTGCCAGCAGCCAGGGACTAGCGGTCGGGGAGCTGTTTTTT,CASSQGLAVGELFF
TRBJ2-3,NA,TRBV6-6,NA,14,TGTGCCAGCAGAGAGGACGGTCACACAGATACGCAGTATTTT,CASREDGHTDTQYF
TRBJ2-1,NA,TRBV5-1,NA,12,TGCGCCAGCAGCTTAGATATACAGAACCGGTTCTTC,CASSLDIQNRFF
TRBJ2-1,NA,TRBV5-5,NA,14,TGTGCCAGCAGCTTATCTGCCTGGGGCAATGAGCAGTTCTTC,CASSLSAWGNEQFF
TRBJ2-2,TRBD1,TRBV19,NA,15,TGTGCCAGTAGCCAGGGGGATTCCAACACCGGGGAGCTGTTTTTT,CASSQGDSNTGELFF
TRBJ2-7,NA,TRBV6-1,once,15,TGTGCCAGCAGCCTCATTAAGGCGGCTTCCTACGAGCAGTACTTC,CASSLIKAASYEQYF
TRBJ2-7,NA,TRBV19,NA,16,TGTGCCAGTAGACCTTCAGGAGGGGCTCAAGCCTACGAGCAGTACTTC,CASRPSGGAQAYEQYF
TRBJ2-5,TRBD2,TRBV28,NA,16,TGTGCCAGCAGCACCGTTGGGACTAGCGTACAAGAGACCCAGTACTTC,CASSTVGTSVQETQYF
TRBJ2-3,TRBD2,TRBV7-6,NA,14,TGTGCCAGCAGCGTAGCGGGGGGTCGAGATACGCAGTATTTT,CASSVAGGRDTQYF
TRBJ1-5,NA,TRBV5-1,NA,14,TGCGCCAGCAGCTTGGACGCCAGGGATCAGCCCCAGCATTTT,CASSLDARDQPQHF
TRBJ2-1,TRBD2,TRBV6-5,NA,14,TGTGCCAGCAGTTATGAGCGGGGGCCCCTCCCCCTGTTCTTC,CASSYERGPLPLFF
TRBJ1-3,NA,TRBV28,NA,14,TGTGCCAGCAGTCCACAGAGTTCTGGAAACACCATATATTTT,CASSPQSSGNTIYF
TRBJ1-6,NA,TRBV19,NA,15,TGTGCCAGTACCTCCCGCTGGGGCTCTAATTCACCCCTCCACTTT,CASTSRWGSNSPLHF
TRBJ2-1,TRBD1,TRBV28,once,17,TGTGCCAGCAGTTTTCCCTGGACAGGGAGCTCCTACAATGAGCAGTTCTTC,CASSFPWTGSSYNEQFF
TRBJ2-7,TRBD1,TRBV6-1,NA,17,TGTGCCAGCAGTGTAAGGACAGGGCGAGGAGGGAGCGACGAGCAGTACTTC,CASSVRTGRGGSDEQYF
TRBJ1-3,NA,TRBV10-3,NA,17,TGTGCCATCAGAAATTGGGCTGGGACGTCGACTGGAAACACCATATATTTT,CAIRNWAGTSTGNTIYF
TRBJ1-2,NA,TRBV7-2,NA,13,TGTGCCAGCAGCTTCTATACTAACTATGGCTACACCTTC,CASSFYTNYGYTF
TRBJ2-2,NA,TRBV2,NA,13,TGTGCCAGCAGTGAACAGGGGTCCGGGGAGCTGTTTTTT,CASSEQGSGELFF
TRBJ2-5,NA,TRBV28,NA,14,TGTGCCAGCAGCCGACTAGGGGGGCGAGAGACCCAGTACTTC,CASSRLGGRETQYF
TRBJ2-7,TRBD1,TRBV7-2,NA,13,TGTGCCAGCAGGTGGGACAGGGCAGGAGAGCAGTACTTC,CASRWDRAGEQYF
TRBJ2-1,TRBD2,TRBV4-3,few,16,TGCGCCAGCAGCCAAGTTTCAGGCGGGAGGGCCGGTGAGCAGTTCTTC,CASSQVSGGRAGEQFF
TRBJ2-5,TRBD2,TRBV5-1,NA,16,TGCGCCAGCAGCTTGGCTATCACGGGAGGGGAGGAGACCCAGTACTTC,CASSLAITGGEETQYF
TRBJ1-2,NA,TRBV5-6,NA,11,TGTGCCAGCAGCCGGGGATACGGCTACACCTTC,CASSRGYGYTF
TRBJ1-1,TRBD1,TRBV29-1,NA,11,TGCAGCGTAACCAGGGGGACTGAAGCTTTCTTT,CSVTRGTEAFF
TRBJ2-4,NA,TRBV5-6,NA,15,TGTGCCAGCAGCTTGGAAGGGTCCGCCAAAAACATTCAGTACTTC,CASSLEGSAKNIQYF
TRBJ1-1,NA,TRBV5-1,NA,14,TGCGCCAGCAGCCCCCAGACACTGAACACTGAAGCTTTCTTT,CASSPQTLNTEAFF
TRBJ2-3,TRBD1,TRBV18,NA,16,TGTGCCAGCTCACCCCTAGGGGACAGGTTCACAGATACGCAGTATTTT,CASSPLGDRFTDTQYF
TRBJ2-5,TRBD1,TRBV2,NA,16,TGTGCCAGCAGAGTTATTCCGGGACAGGGAGGGGAGACCCAGTACTTC,CASRVIPGQGGETQYF
TRBJ1-2,NA,TRBV10-3,NA,15,TGTGCCATCAGTGAATGGACAGCGGGGAACTATGGCTACACCTTC,CAISEWTAGNYGYTF
TRBJ2-1,TRBD1,TRBV28,NA,16,TGTGCCAGCAGTTTGCCAAGGGCAGGGGGAATCGGTGAGCAGTTCTTC,CASSLPRAGGIGEQFF
TRBJ2-1,TRBD2,TRBV7-2,few,15,TGTGCCAGCAGCCCCGGGGGGGCCGGGTACAATGAGCAGTTCTTC,CASSPGGAGYNEQFF
TRBJ2-7,TRBD1,TRBV19,NA,16,TGTGCCAGTAGTCTAGGATCGGGACAGGGGGCCCCGGAGCAGTACTTC,CASSLGSGQGAPEQYF
TRBJ2-1,NA,TRBV7-6,NA,14,TGTGCCAGCAGCTTAGCCTTGTGGAGCAATGAGCAGTTCTTC,CASSLALWSNEQFF
TRBJ2-7,NA,TRBV9,NA,12,TGTGCCAGCAGCCCCTCCCCGGGCGAGCAGTACTTC,CASSPSPGEQYF
TRBJ1-1,NA,TRBV4-1,NA,13,TGCGCCAGCAGCCAAGCTGGGGTAGGTCTGGCTTTCTTT,CASSQAGVGLAFF
TRBJ2-6,TRBD1,TRBV28,NA,15,TGTGCCAGCATGAACCAGGGGGCTGGGGCCAACGTCCTGACTTTC,CASMNQGAGANVLTF
TRBJ2-2,TRBD1,TRBV5-8,NA,18,TGTGCCAGCAGCCGTATTCGGACAGGGGGCGGGAACACCGGGGAGCTGTTTTTT,CASSRIRTGGGNTGELFF
TRBJ1-1,NA,TRBV15,NA,13,TGTGCCACCAGCAGAGATCTTAGGACTGAAGCTTTCTTT,CATSRDLRTEAFF